The next 11 T cell receptor beta chains were all read from a single sample in a study of blood T cell repertoires in COVID-19 (dated by TCRdb to 2020 to 2022). Preparation of the library involved the immunoSEQ multiplex PCR assay. This immuneACCESS table, as held by TCRdb, lists in-frame sequences with V and J called but not all clones. Of the missing ones, under half trace to an unresolved V gene in checked studies; the others have no known cause. The sample table shows more than 60,000 clones, and around 87% are seen once. The ten largest clones add up to around 6.6% of the sample. The sequenced sample was peripheral blood. These receptors were taken from a man between 60 and 70 years old with acute or convalescent COVID-19.

The V gene is TRBV11-2, the J gene TRBJ2-1, with 9 bases lining up with TRBD2. CDR3 length: 16 amino acids. Trimming cost V 1 base and J 4 bases; bases outside gene matches: 5. CDR1 is SGHAT and CDR2 is FQNNGV in the germline V gene. CDR3 nucleotides: TGTGCCAGCAGCTTAGGTCTAGCGGGGAGATACAATGAGCAGTTCTTC. It is translated as CASSLGLAGRYNEQFF. The full variable domain, its missing parts supplied by reference TRBV11-2 and TRBJ2-1, is EAGVAQSPRYKIIEKRQSVAFWCNPISGHATLYWYQQILGQGPKLLIQFQNNGVVDDSQLPKDRFSAERLKGVDSTLKIQPAKLEDSAVYLCASSLGLAGRYNEQFFGPGTRLTVL.

The rearrangement links TRBV5-4 to TRBJ2-5, with D perhaps matching TRBD2 (6 bases). Trimming removed 0 bases at V and 5 bases at J, with 17 bases between. From germline, CDR1 is SGHNT and CDR2 YYREEE (reference sequence). CDR3 size: 16 residues. The CDR3 sequence: CASSLELGLLGETQYF. CDR3 in DNA: TGTGCCAGCAGCTTGGAACTAGGACTACTGGGGGAGACCCAGTACTTC.

This clone was counted a single time. The chain couples TRBV3-1 (or the pseudogene TRBV3-2) to TRBJ1-2; 7 bases line up with TRBD1. CDR1 and CDR2 (germline): LGHDT, YNNKEL (reference sequence). There are 16 residues in the CDR3. After removal of 2 bases from V and 1 base from J, the junction contained 7 bases not matched to a gene. The CDR3 DNA reads as TGTGCCAGCAGCCAAAGACTTTCAGGGGGTAACTATGGCTACACCTTC. This translates into CASSQRLSGGNYGYTF.

The chain couples TRBV10-3 to TRBJ2-5; TRBD2 matches 9 bases. With 3 bases clipped from V and 6 bases from J, the junction kept 8 bases outside the gene matches. CDR3 length equals 15 residues. Germline CDR1 and CDR2: ENHRY and SYGVKD. CDR3 region: CAISDGGGAPKTQYF. The CDR3 nucleotides read TGTGCCATCAGTGACGGCGGGGGGGCGCCGAAGACCCAGTACTTC.

The J gene is TRBJ1-1, the V gene TRBV12-5; TRBD1 is a possible D gene (6 bases). Between the trimmed V and J ends, which lost 6 bases and 2 bases, there was a span of 10 bases. The CDR3 sequence is 13 residues long. Germline values: CDR1 LGHNT, CDR2 FRNRAP. The CDR3 sequence is CASGLQGNTEAFF. CDR3 nucleotide sequence: TGTGCTAGTGGGCTACAGGGTAACACTGAAGCTTTCTTT.

Written as DNA, the CDR3 is TGTGCCACCAGCAGAGATCGTTTGACAGGGGTAGGGAATCAGCCCCAGCATTTT. Protein: CATSRDRLTGVGNQPQHF. The chain links TRBV15 to TRBJ1-5; 8 bases are shared with TRBD1. Unmatched junction bases numbered 11, after V lost 0 bases and J lost 4 bases. The germline CDR1 and CDR2 sequences are LNHNV and YYDKDF (reference sequence). This CDR3 comprises 18 residues.

This sequence joins TRBV28 and TRBJ2-3; 14 bases match TRBD2. The CDR3 is 16 residues long. V was pared by 6 bases and J by 0 bases, with 2 bases of the junction left unmatched. Per germline, CDR1 MDHEN and CDR2 SYDVKM. Here the CDR3 DNA reads TGTGCCAGCAGAAGACTAGCGGGGGGGAGCACAGATACGCAGTATTTT. This codes for CASRRLAGGSTDTQYF.

The rearrangement joins TRBV5-1 to TRBJ2-5, with a tentative D call TRBD1 (7 bases). The ends were cut back, 2 bases at V and 7 bases at J, with 27 bases in the middle. CDR3 length: 18 amino acids. CDR1 and CDR2 (germline): SGHRS, YFSETQ. CDR3 DNA: TGCGCCAGCAGCTTCGGCCAGGGGGGTTCTCGTAGGGGAGGGACCCAGTACTTC. It specifies CASSFGQGGSRRGGTQYF.

This rearrangement joins TRBV5-1 to TRBJ1-1, with 12 bases aligning to TRBD1. Germline CDR1 is SGHRS and CDR2 is YFSETQ. V was pared by 4 bases and J by 6 bases, with 16 bases of the junction left unmatched. The length of the CDR3 is 18 residues. CDR3 nucleotides: TGCGCCAGCAGCCGGGAGACCCGGGACAGGGGGCTGTTGGCTGAAGCTTTCTTT. The encoded protein is CASSRETRDRGLLAEAFF.

This clone was detected once. The rearrangement links TRBV14 to TRBJ1-2, with a tentative D call TRBD1 (5 bases). This CDR3 spans 16 amino acids. Trimming took 1 base from V and 8 from J, leaving 20 bases between them. Germline V gene lookup returns CDR1 SGHDN and CDR2 FVKESK. In nucleotides, the CDR3 is TGTGCCAGCAGCCAAGTCGGGTCAGGGACTCTGGGAGGCTACACCTTC. This gives the protein CASSQVGSGTLGGYTF.

This rearrangement joins TRBV3-1 (or the pseudogene TRBV3-2) to TRBJ1-2; 11 nucleotides agree with TRBD1. With 3 bases clipped from V and 3 bases from J, the junction kept 3 bases outside the gene matches. Germline CDR1 and CDR2: LGHDT and YNNKEL (reference sequence). The CDR3 extends over 15 amino acids. The CDR3 DNA is TGTGCCAGCAGCCAGGGGACAGGGGGTTACTATGGCTACACCTTC. The encoded protein is CASSQGTGGYYGYTF.